The TCR beta chain described here comes from a study of Ad26.COV2.S vaccination and SARS-CoV-2 variants. The treatment is: around 19 received Ad26.COV2.S at low or high dose, single or two shots; several received placebo; per-sample allocation not given. Each sample was drawn 63 days after the first injection (of vaccine or placebo). Using immunoSEQ multiplex PCR, the repertoire was profiled, and TCRdb retains in-frame clones only, with some absent. Among 250,000 to 300,000 clones listed, about 89% were seen once. The CDR3 spans 15 residues. V lost 4 bases, J lost 6 bases, and 7 bases stayed unmatched. Germline CDR1 reads LNHDA; CDR2 reads SQIVND (reference sequence).

This TCR was sampled from a person between 18 and 60 years old who received the Ad26.COV2.S COVID-19 vaccine or a placebo. The sequences come from peripheral blood, collected in a trial of Ad26.COV2.S vaccine versus placebo. V usage is TRBV19 and J usage is TRBJ2-1; 9 nucleotides agree with TRBD2. As DNA, the CDR3 is TGTGCCAGTAGTACCTCCGGGACTAGCTTCAATGAGCAGTTCTTC. Its protein is CASSTSGTSFNEQFF.